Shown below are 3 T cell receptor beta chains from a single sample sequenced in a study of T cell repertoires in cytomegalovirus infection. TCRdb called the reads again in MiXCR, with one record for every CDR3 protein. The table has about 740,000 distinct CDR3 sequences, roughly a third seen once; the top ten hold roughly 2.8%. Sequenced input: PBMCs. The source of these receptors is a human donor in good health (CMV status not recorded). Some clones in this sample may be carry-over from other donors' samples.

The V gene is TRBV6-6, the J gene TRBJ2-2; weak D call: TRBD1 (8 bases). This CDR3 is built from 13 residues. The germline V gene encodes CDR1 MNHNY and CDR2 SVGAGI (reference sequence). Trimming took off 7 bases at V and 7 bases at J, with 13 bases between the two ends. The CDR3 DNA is TGTGCCAGCACAGGGGGCGGGGGCGGGGAGCTGTTTTTT. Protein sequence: CASTGGGGGELFF.

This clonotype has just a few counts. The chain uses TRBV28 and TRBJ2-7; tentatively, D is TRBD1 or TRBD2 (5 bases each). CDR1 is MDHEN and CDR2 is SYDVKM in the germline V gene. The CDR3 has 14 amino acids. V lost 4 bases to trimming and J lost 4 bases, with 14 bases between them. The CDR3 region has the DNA TGTGCCAGCAGTTCCCTAGGGGAGTCGTACGAGCAGTACTTC. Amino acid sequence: CASSSLGESYEQYF.

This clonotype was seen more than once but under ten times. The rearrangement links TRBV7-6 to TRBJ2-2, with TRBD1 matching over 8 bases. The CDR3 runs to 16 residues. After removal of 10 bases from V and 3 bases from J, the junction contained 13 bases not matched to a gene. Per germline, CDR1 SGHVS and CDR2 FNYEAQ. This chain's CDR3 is CATHGPGGEDTGELFF. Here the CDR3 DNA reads TGTGCCACCCACGGCCCAGGGGGCGAGGACACCGGGGAGCTGTTTTTT.